These 26 T cell receptor beta chains share one sample of origin, sequenced in a study of blood T cell repertoires in COVID-19. Clones were sequenced by immunoSEQ multiplex PCR, and TCRdb holds only the in-frame ones, with some missing. The repertoire holds more than 85,000 clones, more than 70% seen once, with around 24% in the top ten. Material for sequencing was peripheral blood. These receptors originate from a man in his sixties or seventies with acute or convalescent COVID-19.

The rearrangement uses TRBV6-5 and TRBJ1-4; no definite D call. Per germline, CDR1 MNHEY and CDR2 SVGAGI. V lost 2 bases and J lost 6, with 7 bases in between. The CDR3 is made up of 13 amino acids. CDR3 protein: CASSYVPDEKLFF. The CDR3 nucleotides are TGTGCCAGCAGTTACGTTCCGGATGAAAAACTGTTTTTT.

The table lists this clone with a few counts. V is TRBV10-3 and J is TRBJ1-5; maybe TRBD1 (5 bases). Per germline, CDR1 ENHRY and CDR2 SYGVKD. This CDR3 has 16 residues. Trimming left V 8 bases short and J 7 bases short, with 24 bases between. CDR3 nucleotide sequence: TGTGCCATCTCCCCAGGCCAAGCTAGTTCAGGGCAGCCCCAGCATTTT. This encodes CAISPGQASSGQPQHF.

About this clone: Distinct nucleotide sequences in the sample also encode this CDR3. The CDR3, as DNA: TGCGCCAGCAGCCAAGATCCGGGACTAGAAACAGATACGCAGTATTTT. This sequence encodes CASSQDPGLETDTQYF. V and J are TRBV4-1 and TRBJ2-3; the match to TRBD2 covers 8 bases. V was pared by 0 bases and J by 3 bases, with 5 bases of the junction left unmatched. The CDR3 runs to 16 residues. Per germline, CDR1 MGHRA and CDR2 YSYEKL.

This clone has a handful of counts. The chain is built from TRBV5-4 and TRBJ1-3, with TRBD1 as a possible D gene (6 bases). Germline CDR1 and CDR2: SGHNT and YYREEE (reference sequence). The ends were cut back, 4 bases at V and 1 base at J, with 15 bases in the middle. The CDR3 runs to 16 residues. The CDR3: CASSDDRRRSGNTIYF. The CDR3 DNA follows: TGTGCCAGCAGCGATGACAGGCGGCGGTCTGGAAACACCATATATTTT.

The chain is built from TRBV29-1 and TRBJ2-7, with D possibly being TRBD1 (6 bases). In germline, CDR1 is SQVTM, CDR2 ANQGSEA. Trimming took off 6 bases at V and 3 bases at J, with 12 bases between the two ends. The CDR3 has 12 amino acids. CDR3 in amino acids: CSVPGTYYEQYF. The CDR3 DNA reads TGCAGCGTCCCCGGGACATACTACGAGCAGTACTTC.

This chain uses TRBV7-3 with TRBJ2-1; 8 positions match TRBD2. Losses at the gene ends were 3 bases for V and 6 bases for J; bases not matched to a gene: 10. This CDR3 contains 16 residues. In germline, CDR1 is SGHTA, CDR2 FQGTGA. The CDR3 coding sequence is TGTGCCAGCAGCTTGCACCGGGAGGGCCGGAGCAATGAGCAGTTCTTC. Translated, it gives CASSLHREGRSNEQFF.

The chain has TRBV19 and TRBJ2-1; 7 bases are shared with TRBD1. The CDR3 has 15 amino acids. In germline, CDR1 is LNHDA, CDR2 SQIVND (reference sequence). V was pared by 5 bases and J by 4 bases, with 8 bases of the junction left unmatched. The CDR3 loop is CASSYTGTVYNEQFF. In DNA form, the CDR3 reads TGTGCCAGTAGTTACACCGGGACAGTTTACAATGAGCAGTTCTTC.

This clone was seen a handful of times. DNA for the CDR3: TGTGCCAGTAGCCCTGTAACCGGGACTAGCGGGACGAATGAGCAGTTCTTC. Its protein product is CASSPVTGTSGTNEQFF. The V and J genes are TRBV19 and TRBJ2-1, with TRBD2 matching over 13 bases. With V trimmed by 6 bases and J by 7 bases, 12 bases remained unmatched. CDR3 size: 17 residues. Germline lookup yields CDR1 LNHDA and CDR2 SQIVND (reference sequence). Filled out from reference TRBV19 and TRBJ2-1, the complete variable domain reads DGGITQSPKYLFRKEGQNVTLSCEQNLNHDAMYWYRQDPGQGLRLIYYSQIVNDFQKGDIAEGYSVSREKKESFPLTVTSAQKNPTAFYLCASSPVTGTSGTNEQFFGPGTRLTVL.

The rearrangement joins TRBV27 to TRBJ2-7, with a possible D match to TRBD1 (6 bases). Germline V gives CDR1 MNHEY, CDR2 SMNVEV (reference sequence). There are 15 residues in the CDR3. Trimming took 1 base from V and 3 from J, leaving 13 bases between them. CDR3 in DNA: TGTGCCAGCAGTTTATTATTGGCAGGGGTCTACGAGCAGTACTTC. Translated, it gives CASSLLLAGVYEQYF.

This sequence joins TRBV7-2 and TRBJ1-2; 8 bases map to TRBD1. This CDR3 comprises 14 residues. Germline trimming cut 5 bases from V and 7 bases from J; bases unmatched to any gene: 9. Per the germline V gene, CDR1 is SGHTA and CDR2 is FQGNSA. DNA for the CDR3: TGTGCCAGCAGCCTTCTCCAGGGGGCCGGTGGCTACACCTTC. Translation: CASSLLQGAGGYTF.

The J gene is TRBJ2-1, the V gene TRBV7-3; 9 bases map to TRBD2. Germline V gene sequence: CDR1 SGHTA, CDR2 FQGTGA. This CDR3 is built from 16 residues. The trim removed 0 bases at V and 0 bases at J, leaving 0 bases unmatched. CDR3 in DNA: TGTGCCAGCAGCTTAACAGCGGGAGGCTCCTACAATGAGCAGTTCTTC. It codes for CASSLTAGGSYNEQFF.

V usage is TRBV28 and J usage is TRBJ1-1; possible D gene TRBD1, 6 bases. The CDR3 has 15 residues. V shed 5 bases and J shed 11 bases, with 24 bases lying between them. Germline assignment: CDR1 MDHEN and CDR2 SYDVKM. The CDR3 sequence: CASSVTGTGGRVAFF. Here the CDR3 DNA reads TGTGCCAGCAGTGTTACAGGGACGGGGGGTAGGGTGGCTTTCTTT. The variable domain in full, with the rest retrieved from reference TRBV28 and TRBJ1-1, is DVKVTQSSRYLVKRTGEKVFLECVQDMDHENMFWYRQDPGLGLRLIYFSYDVKMKEKGDIPEGYSVSREKKERFSLILESASTNQTSMYLCASSVTGTGGRVAFFGQGTRLTVV.

This clone was counted a few times. V gene TRBV2 combines with J gene TRBJ1-5; TRBD1 agrees at 8 bases. Losses at the gene ends were 6 bases for V and 5 bases for J; bases not matched to a gene: 3. From germline, CDR1 is SNHLY and CDR2 FYNNEI. This CDR3 has 13 residues. Here the CDR3 reads CASRSDRDQPQHF. CDR3 nucleotide sequence: TGTGCCAGCAGATCGGACAGGGATCAGCCCCAGCATTTT.

The V and J genes are TRBV10-3 and TRBJ2-7; TRBD2 aligns across 9 bases. The CDR3 loop spans 14 amino acids. Germline V CDR1 and CDR2: ENHRY, SYGVKD. V dropped 3 bases and J dropped 4; count of bases not matched to a gene: 4. The CDR3 reads CAISDLAGSYEQYF. CDR3 DNA sequence: TGTGCCATCAGTGATCTAGCGGGGTCTTACGAGCAGTACTTC.

Concerning this clone: This sample also contains other DNA sequences that code for the same CDR3. The chain employs TRBV28 and TRBJ1-2, with 8 bases matching TRBD1. Germline V gives CDR1 MDHEN, CDR2 SYDVKM. V trimming: 3 bases; J trimming: 4 bases; junction bases outside the gene matches: 1. CDR3 length: 13 amino acids. CDR3 residues: CASSFGQGYGYTF. In nucleotides, the CDR3 is TGTGCCAGCAGTTTCGGACAGGGCTATGGCTACACCTTC.

J is TRBJ2-7 and V is TRBV30; D may be TRBD1 (5 bases). Per germline, CDR1 GTSNPN and CDR2 SVGIG (reference sequence). V was trimmed by 2 bases and J by 7 bases, leaving 12 bases between them. The CDR3 has 12 residues. CDR3: CAWSLNTGEQYF. As DNA, the CDR3 is TGTGCCTGGAGTTTGAATACAGGAGAGCAGTACTTC.

This chain uses TRBV7-2 with TRBJ2-5; 13 bases line up with TRBD2. Germline values: CDR1 SGHTA, CDR2 FQGNSA. The V gene end was trimmed by 4 bases and the J gene end by 4 bases; junction bases not matched to a gene: 9. The CDR3 runs 17 residues. CDR3 sequence: CASSSRLAGGLGETQYF. The CDR3 DNA reads as TGTGCCAGCAGCTCCCGACTAGCGGGAGGTCTCGGAGAGACCCAGTACTTC.

The genes are TRBV2 and TRBJ1-1, with D tentatively TRBD1 (5 bases). The germline V gene has CDR1 SNHLY and CDR2 FYNNEI. V lost 4 bases and J 0 bases, leaving 9 bases between the germline ends. The CDR3 has 14 residues. The CDR3 here is CASSAKQVNTEAFF. The CDR3 DNA is TGTGCCAGCAGTGCAAAACAGGTGAACACTGAAGCTTTCTTT.

This clone was seen a handful of times. The gene calls are TRBV6-5 and TRBJ1-1; D is unclear. V lost 0 bases to trimming and J lost 1 base, with 9 bases between them. The CDR3 length is 15 residues. Germline V gene sequence: CDR1 MNHEY, CDR2 SVGAGI. CDR3 sequence reads: CASSYSGGKNTEAFF. CDR3 nucleotide sequence: TGTGCCAGCAGTTACTCGGGAGGAAAGAACACTGAAGCTTTCTTT.

This chain connects TRBV6-5 to TRBJ1-5; D remains unclear. The V and J ends lost 10 bases and 4 bases respectively, with 11 bases between them. Germline V gene lookup returns CDR1 MNHEY and CDR2 SVGAGI. This CDR3 has 12 residues. CDR3 DNA: TGTGCCACCTCCGAGCGGAATCAGCCCCAGCATTTT. It specifies CATSERNQPQHF.

This sequence joins TRBV29-1 and TRBJ2-5; possibly TRBD2 for D (6 bases). The germline V gene encodes CDR1 SQVTM and CDR2 ANQGSEA. CDR3 length equals 13 residues. Trimming shortened V by 6 bases and J by 5 bases, and 16 bases separated the two germline ends. CDR3 DNA: TGCAGCGTGGTTGCGGCGGGGACGGAGACCCAGTACTTC. It is translated as CSVVAAGTETQYF.

CDR3 nucleotide sequence: TGTGCCAGCTCACCGGTACCCTCCTCGGGGGAGCAGTACTTC. It encodes CASSPVPSSGEQYF. The chain couples TRBV18 to TRBJ2-7, with D possibly being TRBD2 (5 bases). The CDR3 spans 14 residues. Germline CDR1 reads KGHSH; CDR2 reads LQKENI. Trimming pared 3 bases from V and 7 bases from J, leaving 16 bases between.

V is TRBV19 and J is TRBJ2-1; TRBD2 aligns across 11 bases. There are 15 residues in the CDR3. CDR1 and CDR2 (germline): LNHDA, SQIVND (reference sequence). The V and J ends lost 0 bases and 8 bases, in that order; junction bases with no gene match: 3. The CDR3 protein is CASSIDFSGRDEQFF. The CDR3 nucleotides are TGTGCCAGTAGTATAGATTTTAGCGGGAGGGATGAGCAGTTCTTC.

The V call is TRBV30, the J call TRBJ1-1, with D possibly matching TRBD1 (5 bases). This CDR3 spans 12 amino acids. CDR1 and CDR2 from the germline V gene are GTSNPN and SVGIG (reference sequence). The CDR3 reads CGCDRINTEAFF. In DNA form, the CDR3 reads TGTGGCTGCGACAGAATTAACACTGAAGCTTTCTTT.

The table lists this clone with a few counts. The gene calls are TRBV7-9 and TRBJ2-5; TRBD2 is a possible D gene (6 bases). Trimming shortened V by 3 bases and J by 14 bases, and 13 bases separated the two germline ends. CDR3 length: 11 residues. Germline CDR1 is SEHNR and CDR2 is FQNEAQ (reference sequence). The CDR3 DNA follows: TGTGCCAGCAGCTTTCGGGACTTCCTTTACTTC. Translation: CASSFRDFLYF.

The DNA for the CDR3 is TGTGCCAGCAGCTTAGTACTTGGACACCTGTCTGGGGCCAACGTCCTGACTTTC. Translating gives CASSLVLGHLSGANVLTF. The gene calls are TRBV7-2 and TRBJ2-6; possibly TRBD1 for D (5 bases). The V end was cut by 1 base, the J end by 1 base, with 14 bases between. This CDR3 region has 18 residues. Germline V gene sequence: CDR1 SGHTA, CDR2 FQGNSA.